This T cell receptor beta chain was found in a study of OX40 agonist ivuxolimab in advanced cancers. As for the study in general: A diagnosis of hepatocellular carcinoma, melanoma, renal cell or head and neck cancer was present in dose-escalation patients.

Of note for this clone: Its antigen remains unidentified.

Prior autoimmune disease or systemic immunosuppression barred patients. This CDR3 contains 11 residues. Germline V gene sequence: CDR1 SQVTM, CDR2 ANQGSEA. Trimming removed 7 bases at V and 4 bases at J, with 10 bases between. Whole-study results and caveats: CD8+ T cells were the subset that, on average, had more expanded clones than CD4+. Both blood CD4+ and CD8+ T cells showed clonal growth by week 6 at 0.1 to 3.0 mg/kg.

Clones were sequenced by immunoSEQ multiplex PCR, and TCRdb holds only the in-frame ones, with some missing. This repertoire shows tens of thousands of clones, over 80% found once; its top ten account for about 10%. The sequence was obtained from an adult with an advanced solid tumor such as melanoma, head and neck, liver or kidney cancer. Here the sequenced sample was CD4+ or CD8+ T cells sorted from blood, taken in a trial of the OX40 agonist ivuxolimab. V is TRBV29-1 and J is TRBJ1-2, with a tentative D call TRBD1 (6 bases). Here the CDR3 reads CSAQGLYGYTF. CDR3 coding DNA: TGCAGCGCTCAGGGGCTCTATGGCTACACCTTC.